Each of the 29 T cell receptor beta chains below was sequenced from the same sample in a study of OX40 agonist ivuxolimab in advanced cancers. Data came from immunoSEQ multiplex PCR; TCRdb stores just in-frame clones and leaves some out. The data contain about 23,000 clones, 65% to 80% of them singletons. This sample comprised CD4+ or CD8+ T cells sorted from blood, obtained in a trial of the OX40 agonist ivuxolimab. The receptors stem from an adult with an advanced solid tumor such as melanoma, head and neck, liver or kidney cancer.

The CDR3 nucleotides are TGTGCCAGCTCAGGCGTGGGGGGGTACGAGCAGTACTTC. Translating it yields CASSGVGGYEQYF. The chain is built from TRBV18 and TRBJ2-7; 7 positions match TRBD2. The J segment lost 4 bases and the V segment lost 5 bases, leaving 5 bases of the junction unmatched. The CDR3 totals 13 residues. Germline V gives CDR1 KGHSH, CDR2 LQKENI.

The chain couples TRBV27 to TRBJ1-3; the match to TRBD1 covers 8 bases. J lost 0 bases, V lost 5 bases, and 9 bases had no gene match. From germline, CDR1 is MNHEY and CDR2 SMNVEV (reference sequence). The CDR3 runs 17 residues. The CDR3 spells CASSPTGTGPSGNTIYF. In DNA, the CDR3 is TGTGCCAGCAGTCCTACCGGGACAGGCCCCTCTGGAAACACCATATATTTT.

The chain employs TRBV5-6 and TRBJ2-7; D unclear. Trimming cost V 3 bases and J 6 bases, with 10 bases left between them. This CDR3 spans 12 amino acids. In germline, CDR1 is SGHDT, CDR2 YYEEEE. CDR3 sequence reads: CASSSGLGEQYF. In nucleotides, the CDR3 is TGTGCCAGCAGCTCTGGGCTCGGCGAGCAGTACTTC. Drawing the rest from reference TRBV5-6 and TRBJ2-7, the complete variable domain is DAGVTQSPTHLIKTRGQQVTLRCSPKSGHDTVSWYQQALGQGPQFIFQYYEEEERQRGNFPDRFSGHQFPNYSSELNVNALLLGDSALYLCASSSGLGEQYFGPGTRLTVT.

The rearrangement uses TRBV4-1 and TRBJ1-4; no clear D. Between the trimmed V and J ends, which lost 0 bases and 7 bases, there was a span of 6 bases. The CDR3 is 13 residues long. Germline V gene lookup returns CDR1 MGHRA and CDR2 YSYEKL. This CDR3 is CASSQERAEKLFF. In DNA, the CDR3 is TGCGCCAGCAGCCAAGAGCGTGCTGAAAAACTGTTTTTT.

This rearrangement joins TRBV6-4 to TRBJ1-2, with D possibly TRBD1 on 6 matching bases. V was pared by 0 bases and J by 11 bases, with 10 bases between. CDR3 length equals 12 residues. Germline-derived CDR1 and CDR2 are MRHNA and SNTAGT. CDR3 protein: CASSDSLGGYTF. In nucleotides, the CDR3 is TGTGCCAGCAGTGACTCGTTAGGGGGGTACACCTTC.

In this sample, this clone turned up once. This sequence joins TRBV29-1 and TRBJ2-7; 7 bases line up with TRBD1. Germline trimming cut 5 bases from V and 6 bases from J; bases unmatched to any gene: 4. The length of the CDR3 is 11 residues. CDR1 is SQVTM and CDR2 is ANQGSEA in the germline V gene. CDR3 amino acids: CSVPTGSEQYF. The CDR3 DNA sequence: TGCAGCGTTCCGACAGGGTCCGAGCAGTACTTC.

The rearrangement uses TRBV21-1 and TRBJ2-2. TRBV21-1 is noted as a pseudogene. The length of the CDR3 is 15 residues. The CDR3 nucleotides are TGTGCCAGCAGCAACCCTGGATTATCAGCCGGGGAGCTGTTTTTT. It codes for CASSNPGLSAGELFF.

The rearrangement uses TRBV27 and TRBJ2-7; 10 bases align to TRBD1. Germline V gene lookup returns CDR1 MNHEY and CDR2 SMNVEV (reference sequence). The CDR3 runs 14 residues. Trimming at V came to 4 bases and at J to 2 bases, leaving 2 bases not matched to a gene. CDR3 nucleotide sequence: TGTGCCAGCAGTTGGACAGGGGGTGCCTACGAGCAGTACTTC. Its protein product is CASSWTGGAYEQYF.

This clone rates as medium-sized. CDR3 bases: TGTGCCAGCAGCCTCACCGAAATGAGCGAGCAGTACTTC. Its protein product is CASSLTEMSEQYF. V usage is TRBV14 and J usage is TRBJ2-7; D is uncertain. The CDR3 extends over 13 amino acids. Deletions cut 4 bases from V and 6 bases from J, with 13 bases between. CDR1 is SGHDN, CDR2 FVKESK, per germline.

This rearrangement joins TRBV5-6 to TRBJ1-2; 9 nucleotides agree with TRBD1. V lost 0 bases, J lost 2 bases, and 2 bases stayed unmatched. Germline loops: CDR1 SGHDT, CDR2 YYEEEE. The CDR3 covers 15 residues. CDR3 residues: CASSLGDRGNYGYTF. The CDR3 DNA is TGTGCCAGCAGCTTGGGCGACAGGGGGAACTATGGCTACACCTTC.

The chain employs TRBV5-5 and TRBJ1-5, with D uncertain. Germline CDR1 SGHKS, CDR2 YYEKEE (reference sequence). V was shortened by 3 bases and J by 2 bases, with 12 bases between the two germline ends. The CDR3 sequence is 15 residues long. The CDR3 bases are TGTGCCAGCAGCTCATCTGGGGTTGGCAATCAGCCCCAGCATTTT. Protein product: CASSSSGVGNQPQHF.

This chain connects TRBV7-9 to TRBJ1-3; D is undetermined. In germline, CDR1 is SEHNR, CDR2 FQNEAQ (reference sequence). V gave up 5 bases and J gave up 4 bases, with 18 bases separating them. The CDR3 loop spans 16 amino acids. CDR3 nucleotides: TGTGCCAGCAGCCACCCGACCTCCAAGCCCGGAAACACCATATATTTT. Protein product: CASSHPTSKPGNTIYF.

The chain has TRBV4-1 and TRBJ2-7; the D is unclear. The length of the CDR3 is 11 residues. Trimming removed 1 base at V and 5 bases at J, with 3 bases between. The germline CDR1 and CDR2 sequences are MGHRA and YSYEKL. CDR3 sequence (DNA): TGCGCCAGCAGCCAAGGTAACGAGCAGTACTTC. Protein sequence: CASSQGNEQYF.

This clone is labeled as medium-sized. The chain joins TRBV27 to TRBJ2-5, with D tentatively TRBD1 (6 bases). This CDR3 spans 14 amino acids. CDR1 and CDR2 (germline): MNHEY, SMNVEV (reference sequence). V lost 4 bases and J lost 7, with 16 bases in between. The CDR3: CASSYGQPGATQYF. The CDR3 DNA is TGTGCCAGCAGTTACGGACAGCCCGGGGCGACCCAGTACTTC.

This CDR3 is CASSSPRGPNTEAFF. CDR3 in DNA: TGTGCCAGCAGTTCCCCCCGGGGACCGAACACTGAAGCTTTCTTT. The genes are TRBV6-5 and TRBJ1-1; perhaps TRBD1 as D (5 bases). The length of the CDR3 is 15 residues. With 4 bases removed from V and 1 base from J, the gap between germline ends came to 13 bases. Germline CDR1 and CDR2: MNHEY and SVGAGI.

The V call is TRBV27, the J call TRBJ1-2; the match to TRBD1 covers 10 bases. V shed 8 bases and J 2 bases; nucleotides not matched to a gene: 14. Per germline, CDR1 MNHEY and CDR2 SMNVEV (reference sequence). This CDR3 is 17 amino acids long. The CDR3 nucleotides are TGTGCCAGCTTTTCGACCGGGACAGGGGATCTCAACTATGGCTACACCTTC. It encodes CASFSTGTGDLNYGYTF.

The rearrangement links TRBV6-1 to TRBJ2-1; 8 bases map to TRBD1. The V gene end was trimmed by 2 bases and the J gene end by 6 bases; junction bases not matched to a gene: 15. Germline CDR1 reads MNHNS; CDR2 reads SASEGT. There are 18 residues in the CDR3. CDR3 bases: TGTGCCAGCAGTGAATTTGGAGCCACGGGCAGGGGGCCCAATGAGCAGTTCTTC. Translating gives CASSEFGATGRGPNEQFF.

The genes are TRBV10-3 and TRBJ2-7; possibly TRBD2 for D (6 bases). The CDR3 is 14 residues long. Germline V gives CDR1 ENHRY, CDR2 SYGVKD. The germline V and J ends were trimmed by 4 bases and 3 bases, with 13 bases remaining between them. CDR3 region: CAISGGVKDYEQYF. The CDR3 bases are TGTGCCATCAGTGGGGGGGTAAAAGACTACGAGCAGTACTTC.

V gene TRBV28 combines with J gene TRBJ2-5; TRBD2 aligns across 10 bases. The germline V gene encodes CDR1 MDHEN and CDR2 SYDVKM. Germline trimming cut 4 bases from V and 2 bases from J; bases unmatched to any gene: 7. The CDR3 totals 16 residues. CDR3 protein: CASSSYSGGTQETQYF. The CDR3 DNA reads as TGTGCCAGCAGTTCATATAGCGGGGGGACACAAGAGACCCAGTACTTC.

The chain links TRBV7-9 to TRBJ2-1; TRBD2 agrees at 8 bases. The V and J ends lost 3 bases and 1 base, in that order; junction bases with no gene match: 2. From germline, CDR1 is SEHNR and CDR2 FQNEAQ (reference sequence). The CDR3 has 15 amino acids. CDR3 in DNA: TGTGCCAGCAGCTTTACTAGCGGTTCCTACAATGAGCAGTTCTTC. Its translation is CASSFTSGSYNEQFF.

The chain couples TRBV9 to TRBJ1-1, with D possibly being TRBD1 (6 bases). This CDR3 has 14 amino acids. Germline CDR1 SGDLS, CDR2 YYNGEE. V dropped 5 bases and J dropped 6 bases, with 17 bases sitting between them. The CDR3 here is CASSKEGGISEAFF. In DNA, the CDR3 is TGTGCCAGCAGTAAGGAAGGGGGGATCTCTGAAGCTTTCTTT.

The J gene is TRBJ2-5, the V gene TRBV6-6; 11 nucleotides line up with TRBD1. Per the germline V gene, CDR1 is MNHNY and CDR2 is SVGAGI (reference sequence). The J segment lost 4 bases and the V segment lost 6 bases, leaving 7 bases of the junction unmatched. This CDR3 is 15 amino acids long. CDR3 region: CASSSTGTGGETQYF. CDR3 DNA: TGTGCCAGCAGCTCAACCGGGACAGGGGGAGAGACCCAGTACTTC.

The rearrangement joins TRBV9 to TRBJ2-1; 16 bases map to TRBD2. This CDR3 contains 17 residues. V lost 4 bases to trimming and J lost 9 bases; unmatched junction nucleotides: 10. CDR1 is SGDLS and CDR2 is YYNGEE in the germline V gene. The CDR3 is CASSLKGTSGGASEQFF. The CDR3 nucleotides read TGTGCCAGCAGCCTAAAAGGGACTAGCGGGGGGGCCAGTGAGCAGTTCTTC. Using reference TRBV9 and TRBJ2-1 for the parts outside the CDR3, the full variable domain is DSGVTQTPKHLITATGQRVTLRCSPRSGDLSVYWYQQSLDQGLQFLIQYYNGEERAKGNILERFSAQQFPDLHSELNLSSLELGDSALYFCASSLKGTSGGASEQFFGPGTRLTVL.

V and J are TRBV4-1 and TRBJ2-7; possibly TRBD2 for D (7 bases). This CDR3 contains 13 residues. The V gene lost 3 bases and the J gene lost 3 bases, with 9 bases spanning the gap. CDR1 is MGHRA, CDR2 YSYEKL, per germline. As DNA, the CDR3 is TGCGCCAGCAGCCAGAGGGGGGGCTACGAGCAGTACTTC. It specifies CASSQRGGYEQYF.

V usage is TRBV19 and J usage is TRBJ1-1; a possible D gene is TRBD1 (5 bases). Trimming left V 1 base short and J 4 bases short, with 13 bases between. CDR3 size: 15 residues. Germline lookup yields CDR1 LNHDA and CDR2 SQIVND (reference sequence). In DNA, the CDR3 is TGTGCCAGTAGTATAGCCGGGGCAGGGATCACTGAAGCTTTCTTT. This translates into CASSIAGAGITEAFF.

This clone is labeled as medium-sized (0.01 to 0.1%). The chain combines TRBV4-2 with TRBJ1-2; tentatively, D is TRBD1 (6 bases). The CDR3 loop spans 15 amino acids. In germline, CDR1 is LGHNA, CDR2 YNFKEQ. The V end was cut by 2 bases, the J end by 8 bases, with 18 bases between. The CDR3: CASSQSPGAPEGYTF. CDR3 nucleotides: TGTGCCAGCAGCCAATCCCCAGGGGCTCCGGAGGGCTACACCTTC.

The chain carries TRBV7-8 and TRBJ1-2; no firm D call. V gave up 1 base and J gave up 6 bases, with 9 bases separating them. Germline V gives CDR1 SGHVS, CDR2 FQNEAQ. The CDR3 is 13 amino acids. The CDR3 spells CASSLGISDGYTF. The CDR3 bases are TGTGCCAGCAGCTTAGGGATTTCTGATGGCTACACCTTC.

The rearrangement links TRBV6-5 to TRBJ2-5; possibly TRBD1 for D (7 bases). The V gene lost 6 bases and the J gene lost 2 bases, with 13 bases spanning the gap. This CDR3 has 14 residues. Germline CDR1 MNHEY, CDR2 SVGAGI. CDR3 sequence: CASSRGTEQETQYF. In nucleotides, the CDR3 is TGTGCCAGCAGCCGCGGGACAGAACAAGAGACCCAGTACTTC.

The V call is TRBV2, the J call TRBJ2-5; no clear D. The J call could be wrong; TRBJ2-7 is a better fit for the DNA end. This CDR3 spans 12 amino acids. Germline V CDR1 and CDR2: SNHLY, FYNNEI. The CDR3 loop is CASSRRVLEQYF. In DNA form, the CDR3 reads TGTGCCAGCAGCCGCCGGGTTCTCGAGCAGTACTTC.